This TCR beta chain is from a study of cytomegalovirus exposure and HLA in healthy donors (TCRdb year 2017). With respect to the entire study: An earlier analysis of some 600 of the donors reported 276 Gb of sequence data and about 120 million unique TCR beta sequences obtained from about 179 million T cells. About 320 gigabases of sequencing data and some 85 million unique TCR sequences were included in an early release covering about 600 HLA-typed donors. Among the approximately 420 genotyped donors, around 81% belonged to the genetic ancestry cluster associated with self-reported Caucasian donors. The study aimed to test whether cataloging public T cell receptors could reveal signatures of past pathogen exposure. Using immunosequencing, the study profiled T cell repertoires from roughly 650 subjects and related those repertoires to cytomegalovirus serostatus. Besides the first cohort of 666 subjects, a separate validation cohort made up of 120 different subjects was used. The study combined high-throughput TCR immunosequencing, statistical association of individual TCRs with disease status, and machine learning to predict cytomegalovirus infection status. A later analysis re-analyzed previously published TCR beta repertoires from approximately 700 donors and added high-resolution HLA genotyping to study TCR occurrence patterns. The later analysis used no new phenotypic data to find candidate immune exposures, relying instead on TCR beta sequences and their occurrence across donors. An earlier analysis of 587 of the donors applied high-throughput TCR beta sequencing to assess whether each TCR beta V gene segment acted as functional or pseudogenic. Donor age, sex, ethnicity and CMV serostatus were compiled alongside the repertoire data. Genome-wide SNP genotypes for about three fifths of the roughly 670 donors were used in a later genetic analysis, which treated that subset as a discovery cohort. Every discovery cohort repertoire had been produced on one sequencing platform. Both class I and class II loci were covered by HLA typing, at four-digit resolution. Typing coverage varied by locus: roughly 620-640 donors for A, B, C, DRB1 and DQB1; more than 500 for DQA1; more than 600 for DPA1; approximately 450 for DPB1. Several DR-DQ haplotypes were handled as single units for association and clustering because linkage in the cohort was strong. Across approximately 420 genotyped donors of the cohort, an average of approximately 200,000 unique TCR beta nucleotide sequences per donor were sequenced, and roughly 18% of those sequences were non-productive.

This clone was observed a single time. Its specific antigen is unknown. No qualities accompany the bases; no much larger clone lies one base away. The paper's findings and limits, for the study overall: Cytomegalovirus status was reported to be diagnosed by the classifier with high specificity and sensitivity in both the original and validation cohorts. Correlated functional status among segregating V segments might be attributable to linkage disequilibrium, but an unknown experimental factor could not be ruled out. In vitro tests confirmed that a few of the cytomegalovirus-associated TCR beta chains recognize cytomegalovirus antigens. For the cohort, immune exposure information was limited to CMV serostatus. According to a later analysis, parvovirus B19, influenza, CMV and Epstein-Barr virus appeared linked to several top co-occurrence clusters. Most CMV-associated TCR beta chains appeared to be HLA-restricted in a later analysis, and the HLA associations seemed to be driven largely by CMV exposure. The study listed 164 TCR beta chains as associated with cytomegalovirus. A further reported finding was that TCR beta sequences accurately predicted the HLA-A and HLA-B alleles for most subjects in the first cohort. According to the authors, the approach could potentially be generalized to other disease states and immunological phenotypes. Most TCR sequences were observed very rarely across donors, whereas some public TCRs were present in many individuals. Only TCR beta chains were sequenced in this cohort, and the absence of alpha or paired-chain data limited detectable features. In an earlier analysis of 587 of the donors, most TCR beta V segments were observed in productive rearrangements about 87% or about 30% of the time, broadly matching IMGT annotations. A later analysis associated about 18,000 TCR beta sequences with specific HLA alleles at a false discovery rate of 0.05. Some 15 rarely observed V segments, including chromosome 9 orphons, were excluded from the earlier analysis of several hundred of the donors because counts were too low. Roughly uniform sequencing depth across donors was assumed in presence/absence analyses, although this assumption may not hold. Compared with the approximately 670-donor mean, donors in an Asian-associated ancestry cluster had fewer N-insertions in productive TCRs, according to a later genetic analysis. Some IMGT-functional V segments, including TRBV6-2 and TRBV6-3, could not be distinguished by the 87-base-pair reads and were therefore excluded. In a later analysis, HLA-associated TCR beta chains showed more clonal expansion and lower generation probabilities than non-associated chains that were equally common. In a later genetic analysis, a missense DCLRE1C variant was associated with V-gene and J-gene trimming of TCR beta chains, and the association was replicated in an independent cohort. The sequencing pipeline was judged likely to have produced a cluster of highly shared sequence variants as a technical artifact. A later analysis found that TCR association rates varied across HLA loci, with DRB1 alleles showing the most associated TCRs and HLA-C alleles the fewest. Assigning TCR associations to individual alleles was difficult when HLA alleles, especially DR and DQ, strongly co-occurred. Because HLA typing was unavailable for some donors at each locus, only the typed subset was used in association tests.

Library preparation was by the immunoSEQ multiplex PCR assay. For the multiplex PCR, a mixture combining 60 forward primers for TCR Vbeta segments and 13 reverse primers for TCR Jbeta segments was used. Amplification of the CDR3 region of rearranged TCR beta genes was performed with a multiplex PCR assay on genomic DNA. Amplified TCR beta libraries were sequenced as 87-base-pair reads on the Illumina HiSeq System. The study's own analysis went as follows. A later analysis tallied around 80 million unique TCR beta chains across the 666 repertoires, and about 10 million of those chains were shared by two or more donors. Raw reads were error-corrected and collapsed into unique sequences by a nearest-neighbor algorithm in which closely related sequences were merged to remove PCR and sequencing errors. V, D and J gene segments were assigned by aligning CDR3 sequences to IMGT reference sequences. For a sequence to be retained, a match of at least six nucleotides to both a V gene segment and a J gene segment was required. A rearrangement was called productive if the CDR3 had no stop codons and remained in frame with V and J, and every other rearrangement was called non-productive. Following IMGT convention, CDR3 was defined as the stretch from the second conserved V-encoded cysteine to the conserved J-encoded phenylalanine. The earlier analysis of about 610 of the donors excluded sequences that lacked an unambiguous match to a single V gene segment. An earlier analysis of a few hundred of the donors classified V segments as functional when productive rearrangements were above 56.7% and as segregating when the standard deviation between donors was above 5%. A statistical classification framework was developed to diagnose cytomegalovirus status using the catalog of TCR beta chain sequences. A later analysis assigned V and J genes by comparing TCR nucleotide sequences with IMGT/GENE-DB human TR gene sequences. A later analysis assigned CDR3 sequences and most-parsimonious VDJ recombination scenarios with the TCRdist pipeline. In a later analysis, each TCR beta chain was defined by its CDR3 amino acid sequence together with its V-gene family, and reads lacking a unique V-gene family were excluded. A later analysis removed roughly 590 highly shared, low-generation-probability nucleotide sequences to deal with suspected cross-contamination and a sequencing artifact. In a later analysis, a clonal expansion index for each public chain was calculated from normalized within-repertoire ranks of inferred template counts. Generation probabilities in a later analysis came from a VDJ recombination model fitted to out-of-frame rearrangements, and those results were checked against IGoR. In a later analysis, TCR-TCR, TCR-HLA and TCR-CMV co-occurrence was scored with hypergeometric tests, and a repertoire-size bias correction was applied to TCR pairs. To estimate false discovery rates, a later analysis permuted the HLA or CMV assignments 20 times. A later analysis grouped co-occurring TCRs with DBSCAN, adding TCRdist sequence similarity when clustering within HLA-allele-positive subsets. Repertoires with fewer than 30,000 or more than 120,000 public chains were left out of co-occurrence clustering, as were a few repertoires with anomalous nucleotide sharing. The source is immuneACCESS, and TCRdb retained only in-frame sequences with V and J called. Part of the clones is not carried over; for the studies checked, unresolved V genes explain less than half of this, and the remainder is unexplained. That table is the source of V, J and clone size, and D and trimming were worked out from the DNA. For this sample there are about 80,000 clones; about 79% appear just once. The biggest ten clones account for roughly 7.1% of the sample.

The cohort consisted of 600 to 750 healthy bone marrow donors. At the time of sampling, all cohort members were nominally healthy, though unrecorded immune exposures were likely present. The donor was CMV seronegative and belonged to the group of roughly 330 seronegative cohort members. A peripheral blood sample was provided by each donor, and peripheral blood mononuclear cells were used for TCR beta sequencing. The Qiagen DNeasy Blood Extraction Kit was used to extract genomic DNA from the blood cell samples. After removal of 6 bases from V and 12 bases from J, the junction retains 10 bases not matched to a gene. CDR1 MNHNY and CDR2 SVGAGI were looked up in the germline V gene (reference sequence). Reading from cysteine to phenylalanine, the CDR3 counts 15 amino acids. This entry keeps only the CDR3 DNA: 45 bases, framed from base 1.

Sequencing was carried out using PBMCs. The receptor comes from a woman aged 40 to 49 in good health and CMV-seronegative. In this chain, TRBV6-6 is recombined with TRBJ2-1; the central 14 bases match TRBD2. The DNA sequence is TGTGCCAGCAGACCCGGGACTAGCGGGAGTACGGGGCAGTTCTTC. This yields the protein CASRPGTSGSTGQFF.